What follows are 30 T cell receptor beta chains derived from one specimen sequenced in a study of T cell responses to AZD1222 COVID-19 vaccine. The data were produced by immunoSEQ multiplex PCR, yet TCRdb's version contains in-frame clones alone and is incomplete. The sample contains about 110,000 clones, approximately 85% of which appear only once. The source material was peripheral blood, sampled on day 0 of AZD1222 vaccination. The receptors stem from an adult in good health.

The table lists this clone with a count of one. CDR3 coding DNA: TGTGCCAGCTCAGGACAGGGGGACCATGAAGCTTTCTTT. It yields the protein CASSGQGDHEAFF. This sequence joins TRBV7-6 and TRBJ1-1, with 10 bases matching TRBD1. Losses at the gene ends were 8 bases for V and 7 bases for J; bases not matched to a gene: 7. Germline CDR1 reads SGHVS; CDR2 reads FNYEAQ. The CDR3 spans 13 residues.

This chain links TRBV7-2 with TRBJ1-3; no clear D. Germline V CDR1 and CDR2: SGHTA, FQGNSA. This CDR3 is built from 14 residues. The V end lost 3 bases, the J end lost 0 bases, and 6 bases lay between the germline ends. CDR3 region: CASSFAGSGNTIYF. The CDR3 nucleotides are TGTGCCAGCAGCTTCGCAGGCTCTGGAAACACCATATATTTT.

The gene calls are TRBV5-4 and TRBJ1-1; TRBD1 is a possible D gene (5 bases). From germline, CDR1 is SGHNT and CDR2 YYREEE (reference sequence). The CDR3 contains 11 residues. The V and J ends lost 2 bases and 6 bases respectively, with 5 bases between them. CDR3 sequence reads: CASSLGAEAFF. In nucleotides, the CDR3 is TGTGCCAGCAGCTTAGGGGCTGAAGCTTTCTTT.

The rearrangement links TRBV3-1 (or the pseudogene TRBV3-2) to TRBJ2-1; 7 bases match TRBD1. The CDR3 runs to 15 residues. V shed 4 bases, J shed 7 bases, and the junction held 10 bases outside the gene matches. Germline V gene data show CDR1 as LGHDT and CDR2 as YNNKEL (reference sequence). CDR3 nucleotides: TGTGCCAGCAGCCGGGGACAGCCACGGTCAAATGAGCAGTTCTTC. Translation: CASSRGQPRSNEQFF.

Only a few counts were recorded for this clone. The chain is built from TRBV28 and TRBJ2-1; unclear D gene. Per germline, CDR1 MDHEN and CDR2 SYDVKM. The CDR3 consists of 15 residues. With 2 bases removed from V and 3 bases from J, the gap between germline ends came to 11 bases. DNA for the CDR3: TGTGCCAGCAGTTTAGGGCGGACCCGCTACAATGAGCAGTTCTTC. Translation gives CASSLGRTRYNEQFF.

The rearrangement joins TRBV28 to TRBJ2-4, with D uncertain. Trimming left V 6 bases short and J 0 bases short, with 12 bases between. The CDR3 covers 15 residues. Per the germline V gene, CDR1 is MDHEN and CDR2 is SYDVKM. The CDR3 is CASRPEELAKNIQYF. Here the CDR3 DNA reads TGTGCCAGCAGGCCCGAGGAGCTAGCCAAAAACATTCAGTACTTC.

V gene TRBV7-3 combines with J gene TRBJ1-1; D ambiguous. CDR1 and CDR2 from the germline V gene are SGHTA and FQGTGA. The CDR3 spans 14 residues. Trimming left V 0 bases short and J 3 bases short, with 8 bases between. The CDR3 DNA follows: TGTGCCAGCAGCTTAACAGGGCCTGACACTGAAGCTTTCTTT. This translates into CASSLTGPDTEAFF.

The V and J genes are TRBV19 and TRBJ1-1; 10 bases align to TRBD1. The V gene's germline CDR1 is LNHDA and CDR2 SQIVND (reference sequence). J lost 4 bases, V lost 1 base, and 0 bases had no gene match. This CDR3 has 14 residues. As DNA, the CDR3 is TGTGCCAGTAGTATAGGGGACAGGGGCACTGAAGCTTTCTTT. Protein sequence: CASSIGDRGTEAFF.

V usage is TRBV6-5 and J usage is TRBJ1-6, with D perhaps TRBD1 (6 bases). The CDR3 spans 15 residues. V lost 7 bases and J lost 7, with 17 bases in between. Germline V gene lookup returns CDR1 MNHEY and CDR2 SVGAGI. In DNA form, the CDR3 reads TGTGCCAGCATCCCAGGGACGCAGGGGAATTCACCCCTCCACTTT. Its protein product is CASIPGTQGNSPLHF.

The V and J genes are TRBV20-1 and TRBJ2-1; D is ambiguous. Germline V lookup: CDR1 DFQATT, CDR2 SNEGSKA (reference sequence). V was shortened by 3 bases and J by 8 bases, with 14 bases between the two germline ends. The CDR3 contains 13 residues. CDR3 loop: CSASGTKIDEQFF. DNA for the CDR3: TGCAGTGCTAGTGGTACTAAGATCGATGAGCAGTTCTTC.

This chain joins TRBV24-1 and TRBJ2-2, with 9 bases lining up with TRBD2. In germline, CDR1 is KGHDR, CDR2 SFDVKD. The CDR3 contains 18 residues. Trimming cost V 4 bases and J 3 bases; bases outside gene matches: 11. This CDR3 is CATSDPTSSGADTGELFF. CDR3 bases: TGTGCCACCAGTGACCCTACTTCTAGCGGGGCCGACACCGGGGAGCTGTTTTTT.

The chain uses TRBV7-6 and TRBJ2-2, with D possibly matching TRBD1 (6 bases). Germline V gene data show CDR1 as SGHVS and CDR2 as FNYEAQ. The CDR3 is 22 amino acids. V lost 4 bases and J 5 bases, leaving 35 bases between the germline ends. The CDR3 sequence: CASSSGTPGQGRSNLKTGELFF. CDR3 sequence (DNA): TGTGCCAGCAGCTCGGGGACACCGGGACAAGGTCGATCTAACCTCAAGACCGGGGAGCTGTTTTTT. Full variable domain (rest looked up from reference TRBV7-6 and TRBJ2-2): GAGVSQSPRYKVTKRGQDVALRCDPISGHVSLYWYRQALGQGPEFLTYFNYEAQQDKSGLPNDRFSAERPEGSISTLTIQRTEQRDSAMYRCASSSGTPGQGRSNLKTGELFFGEGSRLTVL.

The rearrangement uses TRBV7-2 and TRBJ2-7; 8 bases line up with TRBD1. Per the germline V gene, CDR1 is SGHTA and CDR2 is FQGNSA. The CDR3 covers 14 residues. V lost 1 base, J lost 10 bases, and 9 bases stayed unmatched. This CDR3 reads CASSLVSGGEGQYF. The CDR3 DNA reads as TGTGCCAGCAGCTTAGTATCAGGGGGCGAAGGACAGTACTTC.

The CDR3 nucleotides read TGTGCCAGCAGTTTGACAGGGGCGAATGGCTACACCTTC. It yields the protein CASSLTGANGYTF. V and J are TRBV12-3 or TRBV12-4 and TRBJ1-2, with 8 nucleotides matching TRBD1. This CDR3 is 13 amino acids long. Unmatched junction bases numbered 3, after V lost 3 bases and J lost 6 bases.

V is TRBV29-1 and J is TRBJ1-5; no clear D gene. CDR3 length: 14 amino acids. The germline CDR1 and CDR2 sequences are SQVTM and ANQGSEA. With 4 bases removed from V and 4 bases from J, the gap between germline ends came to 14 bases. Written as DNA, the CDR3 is TGCAGCGTTGTGTATGGAGGGCCGAATCAGCCCCAGCATTTT. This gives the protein CSVVYGGPNQPQHF.

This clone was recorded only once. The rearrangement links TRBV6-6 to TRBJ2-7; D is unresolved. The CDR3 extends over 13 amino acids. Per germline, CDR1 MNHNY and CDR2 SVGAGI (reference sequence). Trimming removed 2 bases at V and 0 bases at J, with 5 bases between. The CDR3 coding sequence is TGTGCCAGCAGTTACCTGCACTCCTACGAGCAGTACTTC. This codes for CASSYLHSYEQYF.

CDR3 amino acids: CASSQRGPFGENTEAFF. For the CDR3, the DNA is TGTGCCAGCAGCCAAAGAGGGCCCTTCGGGGAGAACACTGAAGCTTTCTTT. The chain carries TRBV3-1 (or the pseudogene TRBV3-2) and TRBJ1-1; no firm D call. The CDR3 is made up of 17 amino acids. Germline CDR1 reads LGHDT; CDR2 reads YNNKEL (reference sequence). Between the trimmed V and J ends, which lost 2 bases and 1 base, there was a span of 17 bases.

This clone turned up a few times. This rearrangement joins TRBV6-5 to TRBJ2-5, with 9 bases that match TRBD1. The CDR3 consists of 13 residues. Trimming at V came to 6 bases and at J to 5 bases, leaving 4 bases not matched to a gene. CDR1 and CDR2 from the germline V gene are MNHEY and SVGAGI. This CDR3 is CASSQGQGETQYF. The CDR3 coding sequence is TGTGCCAGCAGCCAAGGACAGGGGGAGACCCAGTACTTC.

The CDR3 DNA is TGTGCCAGCAGCTTAGGGTTCAATCAGCCCCAGCATTTT. This gives the protein CASSLGFNQPQHF. This chain links TRBV7-2 with TRBJ1-5, with unresolved D. The CDR3 consists of 13 residues. Looked up from germline, CDR1 is SGHTA and CDR2 is FQGNSA. Trimming took off 1 base at V and 3 bases at J, with 4 bases between the two ends.

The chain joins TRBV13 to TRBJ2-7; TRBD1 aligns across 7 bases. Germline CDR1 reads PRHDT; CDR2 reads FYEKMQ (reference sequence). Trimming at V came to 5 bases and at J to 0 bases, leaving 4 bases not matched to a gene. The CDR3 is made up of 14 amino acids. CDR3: CASSLTGASYEQYF. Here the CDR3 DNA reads TGTGCCAGCAGCCTCACAGGGGCCTCCTACGAGCAGTACTTC.

CDR3 nucleotides: TGTGCCAGCACTGTTAACGGCAATGAGCAGTTCTTC. Its protein is CASTVNGNEQFF. The chain employs TRBV6-4 and TRBJ2-1; D gene unclear. This CDR3 is 12 amino acids long. Germline CDR1 MRHNA, CDR2 SNTAGT. V was cut by 7 bases and J by 6 bases, with 10 bases left in between.

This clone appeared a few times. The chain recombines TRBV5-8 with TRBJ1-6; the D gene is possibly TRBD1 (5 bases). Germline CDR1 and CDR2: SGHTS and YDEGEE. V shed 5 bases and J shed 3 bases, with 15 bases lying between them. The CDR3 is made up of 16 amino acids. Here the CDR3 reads CASRLAVGVYNSPLHF. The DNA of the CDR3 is TGTGCCAGCAGGCTCGCGGTAGGGGTCTATAATTCACCCCTCCACTTT.

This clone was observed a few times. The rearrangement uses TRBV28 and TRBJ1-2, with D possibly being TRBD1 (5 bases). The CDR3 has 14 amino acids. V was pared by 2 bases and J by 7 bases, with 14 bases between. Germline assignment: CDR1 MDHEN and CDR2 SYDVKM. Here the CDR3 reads CASSLAQGGRGYTF. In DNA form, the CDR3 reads TGTGCCAGCAGTTTAGCGCAGGGCGGGCGTGGCTACACCTTC.

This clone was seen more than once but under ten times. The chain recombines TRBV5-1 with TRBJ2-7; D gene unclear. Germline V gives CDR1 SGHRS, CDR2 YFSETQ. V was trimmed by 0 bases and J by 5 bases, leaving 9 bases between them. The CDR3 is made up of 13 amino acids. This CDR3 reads CASSLVVTDEQYF. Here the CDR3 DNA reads TGCGCCAGCAGCTTGGTTGTAACGGACGAGCAGTACTTC.

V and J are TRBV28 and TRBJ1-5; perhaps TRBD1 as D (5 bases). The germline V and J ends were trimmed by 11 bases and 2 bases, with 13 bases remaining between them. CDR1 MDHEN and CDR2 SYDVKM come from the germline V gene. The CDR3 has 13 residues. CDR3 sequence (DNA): TGTGCCGCTAACGGGGGTGGCAATCAGCCCCAGCATTTT. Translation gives CAANGGGNQPQHF.

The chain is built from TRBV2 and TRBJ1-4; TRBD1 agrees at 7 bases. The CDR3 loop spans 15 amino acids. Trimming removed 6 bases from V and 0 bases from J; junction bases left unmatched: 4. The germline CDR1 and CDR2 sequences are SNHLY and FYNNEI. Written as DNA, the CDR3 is TGTGCCAGCAGGCCGGGGACAGCAACTAATGAAAAACTGTTTTTT. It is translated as CASRPGTATNEKLFF. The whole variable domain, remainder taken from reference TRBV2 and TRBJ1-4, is EPEVTQTPSHQVTQMGQEVILRCVPISNHLYFYWYRQILGQKVEFLVSFYNNEISEKSEIFDDQFSVERPDGSNFTLKIRSTKLEDSAMYFCASRPGTATNEKLFFGSGTQLSVL.

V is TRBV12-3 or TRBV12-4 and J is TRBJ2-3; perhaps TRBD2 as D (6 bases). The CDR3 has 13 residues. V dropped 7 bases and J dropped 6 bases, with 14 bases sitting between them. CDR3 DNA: TGTGCCAGCACATTGGACTACTTCGATACGCAGTATTTT. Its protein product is CASTLDYFDTQYF.

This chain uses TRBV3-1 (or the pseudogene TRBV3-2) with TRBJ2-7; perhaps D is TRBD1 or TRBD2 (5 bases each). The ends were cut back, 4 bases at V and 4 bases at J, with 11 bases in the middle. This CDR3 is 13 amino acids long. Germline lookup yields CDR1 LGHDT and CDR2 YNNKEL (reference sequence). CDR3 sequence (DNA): TGTGCCAGCAGCCTTCTGGGGGAATACGAGCAGTACTTC. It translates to CASSLLGEYEQYF.

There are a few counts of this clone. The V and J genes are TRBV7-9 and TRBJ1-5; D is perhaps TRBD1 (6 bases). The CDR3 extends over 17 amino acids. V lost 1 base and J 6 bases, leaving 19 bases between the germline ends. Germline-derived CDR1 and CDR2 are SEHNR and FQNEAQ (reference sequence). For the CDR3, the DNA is TGTGCCAGCAGCTTAGGTCAGGGGAATTACAAGGGTCAGCCCCAGCATTTT. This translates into CASSLGQGNYKGQPQHF.

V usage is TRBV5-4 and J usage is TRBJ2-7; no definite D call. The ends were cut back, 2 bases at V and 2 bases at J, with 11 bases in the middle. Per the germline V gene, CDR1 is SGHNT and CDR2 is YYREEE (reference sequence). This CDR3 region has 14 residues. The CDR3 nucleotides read TGTGCCAGCAGCTTTGACTCCTACCCCTACGAGCAGTACTTC. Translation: CASSFDSYPYEQYF.